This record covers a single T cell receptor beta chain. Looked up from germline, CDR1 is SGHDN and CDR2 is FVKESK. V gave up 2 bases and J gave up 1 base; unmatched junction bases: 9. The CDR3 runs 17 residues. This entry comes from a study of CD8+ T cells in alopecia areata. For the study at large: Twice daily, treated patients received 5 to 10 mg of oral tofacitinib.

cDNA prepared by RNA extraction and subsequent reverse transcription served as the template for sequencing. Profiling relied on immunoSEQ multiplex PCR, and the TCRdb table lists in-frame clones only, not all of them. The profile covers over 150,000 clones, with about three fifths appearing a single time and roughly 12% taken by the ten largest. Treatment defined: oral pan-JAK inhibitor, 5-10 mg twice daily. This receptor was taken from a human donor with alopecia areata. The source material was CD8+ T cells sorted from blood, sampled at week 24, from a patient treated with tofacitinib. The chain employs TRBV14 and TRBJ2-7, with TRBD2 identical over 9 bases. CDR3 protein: CASSQLVGSGRSYEQYF. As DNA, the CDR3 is TGTGCCAGCAGCCAATTGGTAGGGAGCGGGAGGTCCTACGAGCAGTACTTC.